Presented here are 12 T cell receptor beta chains from one specimen sequenced in a study of beta chain features in type 1 diabetes. The entirety of the isolated RNA underwent reverse transcription, so expressed TCRB transcripts were sequenced. Produced via immunoSEQ multiplex PCR; TCRdb's table is partial and in-frame only. The sample has 250,000 to 400,000 clones, about 14% seen once. The specimen sequenced was central memory CD4+ T cells from blood. The receptors were sampled from a man aged 30 to 39 in good health.

This chain joins TRBV20-1 and TRBJ2-7; possible D gene TRBD1, 5 bases. The CDR3 has 11 residues. CDR1 is DFQATT, CDR2 SNEGSKA, per germline (reference sequence). Between the trimmed V and J ends, which lost 6 bases and 3 bases, there was a span of 9 bases. The CDR3 here is CSAIQDYEQYF. CDR3 DNA: TGCAGTGCCATACAGGACTACGAGCAGTACTTC.

The V and J genes are TRBV6-5 and TRBJ1-2, with D perhaps TRBD1 (6 bases). Germline V gene lookup returns CDR1 MNHEY and CDR2 SVGAGI. The CDR3 totals 16 residues. V lost 0 bases, J lost 1 base, and 12 bases lay in between. CDR3 DNA sequence: TGTGCCAGCAGTTACTCGGGGGCAGGGGTTAACTATGGCTACACCTTC. This encodes CASSYSGAGVNYGYTF.

This clone was recorded only once. The chain employs TRBV9 and TRBJ2-2; tentatively, D is TRBD2 (6 bases). Trimming stripped 2 bases from V and 0 bases from J, with 8 bases between. The CDR3 is 15 amino acids. Germline V lookup: CDR1 SGDLS, CDR2 YYNGEE. The CDR3 is CASSVGTSNTGELFF. CDR3 coding DNA: TGTGCCAGCAGCGTCGGGACTTCGAACACCGGGGAGCTGTTTTTT. The full variable domain, with the rest looked up from reference TRBV9 and TRBJ2-2, is DSGVTQTPKHLITATGQRVTLRCSPRSGDLSVYWYQQSLDQGLQFLIQYYNGEERAKGNILERFSAQQFPDLHSELNLSSLELGDSALYFCASSVGTSNTGELFFGEGSRLTVL.

The rearrangement joins TRBV5-6 to TRBJ2-5; either TRBD1 or TRBD2 may supply D (6 bases each). With 2 bases removed from V and 5 bases from J, the gap between germline ends came to 13 bases. The CDR3 sequence is 14 residues long. From germline, CDR1 is SGHDT and CDR2 YYEEEE. CDR3 protein: CASSFGGLRETQYF. The CDR3 region has the DNA TGTGCCAGCAGCTTTGGGGGGCTTCGGGAGACCCAGTACTTC.

This chain links TRBV23-1 with TRBJ1-1; a possible D gene is TRBD1 (6 bases). TRBV23-1 is an open reading frame whose function is uncertain. With 2 bases removed from V and 2 bases from J, the gap between germline ends came to 21 bases. The CDR3 is 18 amino acids. The CDR3 reads CASSQNSGAATDNTEAFF. CDR3 nucleotides: TGCGCCAGCAGTCAAAACTCAGGGGCCGCAACAGATAACACTGAAGCTTTCTTT.

The chain employs TRBV7-8 and TRBJ2-2; D is undetermined. Germline V lookup: CDR1 SGHVS, CDR2 FQNEAQ. The CDR3 contains 14 residues. V lost 1 base, J lost 4 bases, and 7 bases lay in between. This CDR3 is CASSLGQATGELFF. The CDR3 DNA sequence: TGTGCCAGCAGCTTAGGTCAGGCCACCGGGGAGCTGTTTTTT.

This clone was seen only a few times. The V gene is TRBV5-1, the J gene TRBJ2-7; no clear D. The length of the CDR3 is 14 residues. Germline V lookup: CDR1 SGHRS, CDR2 YFSETQ. V dropped 4 bases and J dropped 2 bases, with 13 bases sitting between them. The CDR3: CASSGSEATYEQYF. Here the CDR3 DNA reads TGCGCCAGCAGCGGGTCCGAAGCCACCTACGAGCAGTACTTC.

This clone came up a few times. V and J are TRBV6-5 and TRBJ2-7, with 10 bases fitting TRBD2. Germline CDR1 is MNHEY and CDR2 is SVGAGI. This CDR3 region has 15 residues. V was pared by 6 bases and J by 0 bases, with 5 bases of the junction left unmatched. The CDR3 reads CASRRLAGDSYEQYV. The CDR3 DNA is TGTGCCAGCAGAAGACTAGCGGGTGACTCCTACGAGCAGTACGTC.

This clone was seen a handful of times. The chain links TRBV6-1 to TRBJ1-6; D gene ambiguous. V was clipped by 5 bases and J by 5 bases, with 13 bases between them. The CDR3 is 15 residues long. Germline assignment: CDR1 MNHNS and CDR2 SASEGT. CDR3 DNA sequence: TGTGCCAGCAGTTCTCACGGGAATAATAATTCACCCCTCCACTTT. It translates to CASSSHGNNNSPLHF.

The genes are TRBV30 and TRBJ1-2; D remains ambiguous. In germline, CDR1 is GTSNPN, CDR2 SVGIG (reference sequence). This CDR3 spans 13 amino acids. V was cut by 5 bases and J by 6 bases, with 16 bases left in between. This chain's CDR3 is CAWLDLKANGYTF. For the CDR3, the DNA is TGTGCCTGGTTGGATTTGAAGGCCAATGGCTACACCTTC.

The chain recombines TRBV5-1 with TRBJ2-3; D gene ambiguous. The CDR3 extends over 13 amino acids. Germline lookup yields CDR1 SGHRS and CDR2 YFSETQ. The germline V and J ends were trimmed by 0 bases and 4 bases, with 6 bases remaining between them. The CDR3, as DNA: TGCGCCAGCAGCTTGGGTATGGCAGATACGCAGTATTTT. Its translation is CASSLGMADTQYF.

This sequence joins TRBV11-2 and TRBJ2-7, with D possibly TRBD2 on 5 matching bases. From germline, CDR1 is SGHAT and CDR2 FQNNGV. The CDR3 covers 15 residues. V lost 5 bases to trimming and J lost 4 bases, with 18 bases between them. CDR3 sequence (DNA): TGTGCCAGCAGCCCACGGGCTCTAGCCCTATACGAGCAGTACGTC. Translating gives CASSPRALALYEQYV.